This T cell receptor beta chain originates from a study of T cell changes during pregnancy in multiple sclerosis (dated by TCRdb to between 2019 and 2020). The study in broad terms: Changes in the T cell repertoire over the course of pregnancy were examined in this study in women with multiple sclerosis.

Concerning this clone itself: The antigen it binds to is not known. Within one base of it there is no much larger clone, and no base qualities were kept.

Receptors were amplified or captured by the immunoSEQ multiplex PCR assay. TCRdb mirrors the immuneACCESS table, restricted to in-frame sequences. Some clones are absent from its copies; in checked studies, under half trace to an unresolved V gene, and the reason for the others is unknown. The table for this sample lists tens of thousands of clones; 92% of them were counted only once. The top ten clones comprise roughly 1.5% of the sample. Per the germline V gene, MGHRA is the CDR1 and YSYEKL is the CDR2. The germline V and J ends show losses of 4 bases and 2 bases respectively, and no gene match explains 9 bases of the junction. The CDR3, cysteine through phenylalanine, is 16 amino acids long. Left in the record is the CDR3 DNA by itself, 48 bases read in frame from the first base.

The TCR comes from a female donor with multiple sclerosis, enrolled in a pregnancy study. Sample: peripheral blood, taken after pregnancy. This chain joins TRBV4-1 to TRBJ2-3; 7 central bases correspond to TRBD2. The DNA sequence is as follows: TGCGCCAGCAGCCGGGAGGGGACTGGGTACACAGATACGCAGTATTTT. Its translation is CASSREGTGYTDTQYF.